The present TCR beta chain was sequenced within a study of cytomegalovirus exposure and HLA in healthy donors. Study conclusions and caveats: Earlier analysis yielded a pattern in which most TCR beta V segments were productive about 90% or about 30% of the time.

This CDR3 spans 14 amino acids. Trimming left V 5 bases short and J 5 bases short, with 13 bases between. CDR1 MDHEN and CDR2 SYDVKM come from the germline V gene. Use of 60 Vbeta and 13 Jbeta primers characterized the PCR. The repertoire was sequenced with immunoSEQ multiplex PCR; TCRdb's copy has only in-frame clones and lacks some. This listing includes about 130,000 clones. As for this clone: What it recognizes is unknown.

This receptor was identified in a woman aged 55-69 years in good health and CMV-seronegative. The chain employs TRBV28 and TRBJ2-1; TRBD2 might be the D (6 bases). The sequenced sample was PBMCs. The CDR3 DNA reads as TGTGCCAGCAGTGCCGGGACTGAAAACAATGAGCAGTTCTTC. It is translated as CASSAGTENNEQFF.